This T cell receptor (beta chain) was documented in a study of OX40 agonist ivuxolimab in advanced cancers. Study-level background: Patients were infused with ivuxolimab every 2 weeks at 0.01 to 10 mg/kg. Participants, approximately 80% male, averaged roughly 60 years of age, ranging from about 20 to 79. Earlier anti-PD-1, anti-PD-L1 or anti-CTLA-4 therapy was permitted; around 40% had received some.

V dropped 5 bases and J dropped 6 bases, with 11 bases sitting between them. The CDR3 spans 12 residues. The germline CDR1 and CDR2 sequences are SGHAT and FQNNGV. Assay: immunoSEQ multiplex PCR; the TCRdb copy retains only in-frame clones and omits some. In the table there are 90,000 to 100,000 clones, 90% of which are singletons. The sequenced sample was CD4+ or CD8+ T cells sorted from blood, obtained in a trial of the OX40 agonist ivuxolimab. The TCR sequence derives from an adult with an advanced solid tumor such as melanoma, head and neck, liver or kidney cancer. This chain uses TRBV11-2 with TRBJ2-7, with a possible D match to TRBD1 (5 bases). This chain's CDR3 is CASSLDMSEQYF. Written as DNA, the CDR3 is TGTGCCAGCAGCCTGGACATGTCCGAGCAGTACTTC. Based on the CDR3 plus reference TRBV11-2 and TRBJ2-7, the full variable domain is EAGVAQSPRYKIIEKRQSVAFWCNPISGHATLYWYQQILGQGPKLLIQFQNNGVVDDSQLPKDRFSAERLKGVDSTLKIQPAKLEDSAVYLCASSLDMSEQYFGPGTRLTVT.